The entry that follows covers one T cell receptor (beta chain) sequence. Its antigen remains unknown. The data belong to a study of OX40 agonist ivuxolimab in advanced cancers. Study details: Dosing consisted of intravenous ivuxolimab at 0.01 to 10 mg/kg every 2 weeks. Allowance was made for prior anti-PD-1, anti-PD-L1 or anti-CTLA-4 therapy, and roughly 40% had some.

CDR3 length: 15 residues. Germline loops: CDR1 MNHEY, CDR2 SVGAGI. V was clipped by 2 bases and J by 0 bases; unmatched bases: 4. Method: immunoSEQ multiplex PCR; TCRdb's copy keeps in-frame clones and lacks some. The sample gives under 75,000 clones, about 89% of which show up once; 14% to 15% is in the top ten. General study results and limits: Expansion of clones was among the lowest in partial responders at 0.1-3.0 mg/kg. Normalized T-cell clonal expansion was also low in some nonresponders.

The gene calls are TRBV6-5 and TRBJ2-7; TRBD1 aligns across 7 bases. The clonotype originates from an adult with an advanced solid tumor such as melanoma, head and neck, liver or kidney cancer. Material: CD4+ or CD8+ T cells sorted from blood, obtained in a trial of the OX40 agonist ivuxolimab. The CDR3 nucleotides read TGTGCCAGCAGTTACGGGGCAGGGGGCTCCTACGAGCAGTACTTC. This encodes CASSYGAGGSYEQYF.